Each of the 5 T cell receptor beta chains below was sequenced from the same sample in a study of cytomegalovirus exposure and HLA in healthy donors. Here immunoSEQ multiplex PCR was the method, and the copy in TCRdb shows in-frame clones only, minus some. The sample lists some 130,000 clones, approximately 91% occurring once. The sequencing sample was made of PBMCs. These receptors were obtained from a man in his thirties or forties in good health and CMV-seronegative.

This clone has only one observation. The CDR3 region is CASSLGGTGNTEAFF. CDR3 nucleotide sequence: TGTGCCAGCAGCTTAGGGGGGACAGGGAACACTGAAGCTTTCTTT. The genes are TRBV7-2 and TRBJ1-1; 8 nucleotides agree with TRBD1. This CDR3 is 15 amino acids long. Germline CDR1 and CDR2: SGHTA and FQGNSA. After removal of 1 base from V and 1 base from J, the junction contained 2 bases not matched to a gene.

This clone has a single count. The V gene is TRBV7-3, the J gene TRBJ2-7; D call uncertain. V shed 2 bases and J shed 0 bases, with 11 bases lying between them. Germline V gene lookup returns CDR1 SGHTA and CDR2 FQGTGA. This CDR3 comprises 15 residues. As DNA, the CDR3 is TGTGCCAGCAGCTTATTTGGCGGAGACTCCTACGAGCAGTACTTC. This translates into CASSLFGGDSYEQYF.

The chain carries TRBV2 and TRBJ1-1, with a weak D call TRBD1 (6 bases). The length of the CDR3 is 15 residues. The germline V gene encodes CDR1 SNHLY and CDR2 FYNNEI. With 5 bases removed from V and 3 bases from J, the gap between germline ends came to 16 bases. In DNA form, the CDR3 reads TGTGCCAGCAGTCCCTACGGAAAGGGGGACACTGAAGCTTTCTTT. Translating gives CASSPYGKGDTEAFF.

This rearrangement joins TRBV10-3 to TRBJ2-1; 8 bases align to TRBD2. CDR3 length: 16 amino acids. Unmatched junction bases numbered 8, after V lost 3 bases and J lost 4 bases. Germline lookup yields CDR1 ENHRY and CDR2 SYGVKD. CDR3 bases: TGTGCCATCAGTGATAATACGGGAGGGCCTTACAATGAGCAGTTCTTC. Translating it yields CAISDNTGGPYNEQFF.

DNA for the CDR3: TGTGCCAGCAGGTCGTCAGGACTTCACTACAATGAGCAGTTCTTC. It specifies CASRSSGLHYNEQFF. V usage is TRBV6-1 and J usage is TRBJ2-1; tentatively, D is TRBD2 (5 bases). CDR3 length equals 15 residues. Germline loops: CDR1 MNHNS, CDR2 SASEGT. Trimming removed 6 bases at V and 3 bases at J, with 15 bases between.